These 24 T cell receptor beta chains originate from one sample sequenced in a study of blood T cells in healthy people across ages (dated by TCRdb to 2015 to 2017). The library relied on 5' RACE. The reads were generated on an Illumina HiSeq 2500. The second PCR ran for roughly 7 to 11 cycles and used a J-beta primer mix along with a sample-barcoded 5' primer. Through fastp at Q25 and MiXCR, TCRdb rebuilt clones from the public reads, retaining in-frame beta chains. When rows share a CDR3 protein, they turn into one entry using the most common DNA and genes. The table for this sample lists about a million distinct CDR3 sequences; roughly 52% of them were counted only once. Together, the top ten hold roughly 13% of the sample. Sequenced sample: blood. The receptors were sampled from a man aged 25-45 years in good health.

V usage is TRBV6-1 and J usage is TRBJ2-3; a possible D gene is TRBD2 (6 bases). Germline CDR1 reads MNHNS; CDR2 reads SASEGT. This CDR3 comprises 15 residues. Trimming removed 5 bases from V and 4 bases from J, with 16 bases in between. The DNA for the CDR3 is TGTGCCAGCAGTATGACGCTCGGAGGGGCAGATACGCAGTATTTT. Its protein product is CASSMTLGGADTQYF.

About this clonotype: This may arise from a read error, as a much more abundant clone is one base away. The gene calls are TRBV29-1 and TRBJ2-4, with no clear D. The last part of the DNA fits TRBJ2-7 better; the J call may be wrong. The length of the CDR3 is 12 residues. Germline values: CDR1 SQVTM, CDR2 ANQGSEA. In DNA form, the CDR3 reads TGCAGCGTTGCGTCGGCAGTCTACGAGCAGTACTTC. Protein sequence: CSVASAVYEQYF.

There are a few counts of this clonotype. The rearrangement uses TRBV6-5 and TRBJ2-7; D gene uncertain. The germline gives CDR1 MNHEY, CDR2 SVGAGI. With 6 bases removed from V and 5 bases from J, the gap between germline ends came to 8 bases. CDR3 size: 11 residues. DNA for the CDR3: TGTGCCAGCAGATTTGTCAACGAGCAGTACTTC. This encodes CASRFVNEQYF.

The count of this clonotype is one. The V and J genes are TRBV4-3 and TRBJ2-1; the D is unclear. V was shortened by 1 base and J by 0 bases, with 7 bases between the two germline ends. CDR3 length: 15 amino acids. Per germline, CDR1 LGHNA and CDR2 YSLEER. CDR3 sequence (DNA): TGCGCCAGCAGCCAAGTCCCTAGCTCCTACAATGAGCAGTTCTTC. It codes for CASSQVPSSYNEQFF.

Comments on this clonotype: Germline and junction disagree at one end, which may indicate a read error. The V and J genes are TRBV7-6 and TRBJ2-7; no clear D gene. The CDR3 length is 15 residues. CDR1 is SGHVS and CDR2 is FNYEAQ in the germline V gene. The CDR3 is CASSLAPTPSCEQYF. The CDR3 DNA reads as TGTGCCAGCAGCTTAGCCCCGACACCCTCCTGCGAGCAGTACTTC.

This clonotype was observed a few times. The chain uses TRBV20-1 and TRBJ2-7, with 8 bases matching TRBD2. With V trimmed by 6 bases and J by 3 bases, 7 bases remained unmatched. This CDR3 comprises 13 residues. The V gene's germline CDR1 is DFQATT and CDR2 SNEGSKA (reference sequence). CDR3 bases: TGCAGTGCCCCGGGGGGGCGATTCTACGAGCAGTACTTC. It yields the protein CSAPGGRFYEQYF.

The CDR3 loop reads CASSLVDRAYEQYF. The CDR3 DNA follows: TGTGCCAGCAGCTTAGTGGACAGAGCCTACGAGCAGTACTTC. V and J are TRBV7-9 and TRBJ2-7, with D possibly TRBD1 on 6 matching bases. Germline lookup yields CDR1 SEHNR and CDR2 FQNEAQ (reference sequence). The CDR3 has 14 residues. V lost 1 base and J 2 bases, leaving 9 bases between the germline ends. Combining the CDR3 with reference TRBV7-9 and TRBJ2-7 gives the whole variable domain DTGVSQNPRHKITKRGQNVTFRCDPISEHNRLYWYRQTLGQGPEFLTYFQNEAQLEKSRLLSDRFSAERPKGSFSTLEIQRTEQGDSAMYLCASSLVDRAYEQYFGPGTRLTVT.

This clonotype has more than one count but fewer than ten. The chain combines TRBV5-1 with TRBJ1-2, with D perhaps matching TRBD1 (6 bases). The CDR3 length is 14 residues. Germline CDR1 SGHRS, CDR2 YFSETQ. V dropped 7 bases and J dropped 2 bases, with 15 bases sitting between them. The CDR3 here is CASRQGTGNYGYTF. For the CDR3, the DNA is TGCGCCAGCCGCCAGGGGACGGGGAACTATGGCTACACCTTC. Full variable domain (remainder filled in from reference TRBV5-1 and TRBJ1-2): KAGVTQTPRYLIKTRGQQVTLSCSPISGHRSVSWYQQTPGQGLQFLFEYFSETQRNKGNFPGRFSGRQFSNSRSEMNVSTLELGDSALYLCASRQGTGNYGYTFGSGTRLTVV.

The V call is TRBV5-1, the J call TRBJ1-2, with 11 bases aligning to TRBD1. This CDR3 has 16 residues. Germline lookup yields CDR1 SGHRS and CDR2 YFSETQ. Unmatched junction bases numbered 8, after V lost 3 bases and J lost 4 bases. The DNA for the CDR3 is TGCGCCAGCAGCTCGGTGGACAGGGGGCTCGGCTATGGCTACACCTTC. Its protein product is CASSSVDRGLGYGYTF. Full variable domain (rest looked up from reference TRBV5-1 and TRBJ1-2): KAGVTQTPRYLIKTRGQQVTLSCSPISGHRSVSWYQQTPGQGLQFLFEYFSETQRNKGNFPGRFSGRQFSNSRSEMNVSTLELGDSALYLCASSSVDRGLGYGYTFGSGTRLTVV.

A few counts support this clonotype. The gene calls are TRBV2 and TRBJ2-5; weak D call: TRBD2 (6 bases). The J call may be incorrect, as the DNA end agrees better with TRBJ2-7. The germline V gene encodes CDR1 SNHLY and CDR2 FYNNEI. This CDR3 comprises 15 residues. The CDR3 sequence: CASSERQAGIYEQYF. CDR3 DNA: TGTGCCAGCAGTGAAAGGCAGGCGGGGATATACGAGCAGTACTTC.

This clonotype was observed a handful of times. The chain has TRBV27 and TRBJ1-2; D remains unclear. V dropped 8 bases and J dropped 5 bases, with 15 bases sitting between them. The CDR3 has 13 amino acids. Germline assignment: CDR1 MNHEY and CDR2 SMNVEV (reference sequence). The CDR3 coding sequence is TGTGCCAGCTATCCCCTGACGGGATATGGCTACACCTTC. Translating gives CASYPLTGYGYTF.

This clonotype was counted a few times. This chain joins TRBV5-1 and TRBJ1-2; unclear D gene. CDR1 and CDR2 (germline): SGHRS, YFSETQ. V lost 0 bases and J lost 5, with 14 bases in between. The CDR3 is 15 residues long. As DNA, the CDR3 is TGCGCCAGCAGCTTGGCCTCGGGCAGACTATATGGCTACACCTTC. It translates to CASSLASGRLYGYTF. The variable domain in full, with the rest retrieved from reference TRBV5-1 and TRBJ1-2, is KAGVTQTPRYLIKTRGQQVTLSCSPISGHRSVSWYQQTPGQGLQFLFEYFSETQRNKGNFPGRFSGRQFSNSRSEMNVSTLELGDSALYLCASSLASGRLYGYTFGSGTRLTVV.

The chain recombines TRBV7-9 with TRBJ1-2; no clear D. Germline lookup yields CDR1 SEHNR and CDR2 FQNEAQ (reference sequence). The CDR3 is 14 amino acids. The V and J ends lost 2 bases and 6 bases respectively, with 13 bases between them. The CDR3 loop reads CASSLRHREDGYTF. CDR3 bases: TGTGCCAGCAGCTTAAGACACCGTGAGGATGGCTACACCTTC.

This clonotype was counted a single time. The chain joins TRBV12-3 or TRBV12-4 to TRBJ2-1; the D gene is possibly TRBD2 (6 bases). Trimming shortened V by 3 bases and J by 7 bases, and 13 bases separated the two germline ends. The CDR3 runs to 14 residues. This CDR3 is CASSLEGRVNEQFF. CDR3 in DNA: TGTGCCAGCAGTTTGGAGGGCCGGGTTAATGAGCAGTTCTTC.

This clonotype was detected a few times. The chain combines TRBV6-1 with TRBJ2-3; tentative D call: TRBD1 (7 bases). Germline CDR1 reads MNHNS; CDR2 reads SASEGT. The CDR3 totals 13 residues. V lost 8 bases and J 6 bases, leaving 15 bases between the germline ends. The CDR3 DNA sequence: TGTGCCAGCGGCCAGGGGGGTTGGGATACGCAGTATTTT. This encodes CASGQGGWDTQYF.

The chain uses TRBV20-1 and TRBJ2-5; no firm D call. Germline values: CDR1 DFQATT, CDR2 SNEGSKA (reference sequence). CDR3 length: 13 amino acids. V was cut by 5 bases and J by 3 bases, with 13 bases left in between. CDR3 nucleotides: TGCAGTGCTCGTGTAGGAGCAGAAGAGACCCAGTACTTC. It encodes CSARVGAEETQYF.

This clonotype was recorded many times. J is TRBJ2-5 and V is TRBV29-1; 9 nucleotides match TRBD1. The germline V gene has CDR1 SQVTM and CDR2 ANQGSEA. The CDR3 sequence is 13 residues long. Losses at the gene ends were 7 bases for V and 1 base for J; bases not matched to a gene: 4. This CDR3 is CSAVGQGQETQYF. CDR3 bases: TGCAGCGCTGTGGGACAGGGCCAAGAGACCCAGTACTTC.

V is TRBV9 and J is TRBJ2-5; 8 positions match TRBD2. This CDR3 is built from 15 residues. Germline V gives CDR1 SGDLS, CDR2 YYNGEE. V gave up 4 bases and J gave up 1 base; unmatched junction bases: 6. In DNA, the CDR3 is TGTGCCAGCAGCCCAGTCGGGGGGGTCCAAGAGACCCAGTACTTC. Its protein is CASSPVGGVQETQYF. Full variable domain (remainder filled in from reference TRBV9 and TRBJ2-5): DSGVTQTPKHLITATGQRVTLRCSPRSGDLSVYWYQQSLDQGLQFLIQYYNGEERAKGNILERFSAQQFPDLHSELNLSSLELGDSALYFCASSPVGGVQETQYFGPGTRLLVL.

This clonotype has a handful of counts. This chain uses TRBV24-1 with TRBJ2-1; D is perhaps TRBD2 (5 bases). V was trimmed by 3 bases and J by 0 bases, leaving 17 bases between them. Germline V gene lookup returns CDR1 KGHDR and CDR2 SFDVKD. The CDR3 has 18 amino acids. CDR3 region: CATSDTQRTGSSYNEQFF. The CDR3 DNA reads as TGTGCCACCAGTGATACCCAAAGGACGGGGAGCTCCTACAATGAGCAGTTCTTC.

The rearrangement uses TRBV20-1 and TRBJ1-2; TRBD1 matches 8 bases. The CDR3 runs to 15 residues. Trimming cost V 0 bases and J 2 bases; bases outside gene matches: 5. Germline V gene sequence: CDR1 DFQATT, CDR2 SNEGSKA (reference sequence). CDR3 DNA sequence: TGCAGTGCTAGAGATCGAACAGGGGGGAACTATGGCTACACCTTC. Translating it yields CSARDRTGGNYGYTF.

This chain joins TRBV7-9 and TRBJ1-2; 9 bases match TRBD1. The length of the CDR3 is 13 residues. Germline-derived CDR1 and CDR2 are SEHNR and FQNEAQ (reference sequence). V lost 4 bases to trimming and J lost 12 bases; unmatched junction nucleotides: 9. In DNA, the CDR3 is TGTGCCAGCAGCTCGAGGGGGACAGGGCGCCACACCTTC. It yields the protein CASSSRGTGRHTF.

The chain uses TRBV20-1 and TRBJ2-5, with 10 bases that match TRBD2. This CDR3 spans 15 amino acids. Trimming removed 3 bases from V and 1 base from J; junction bases left unmatched: 5. Germline-derived CDR1 and CDR2 are DFQATT and SNEGSKA (reference sequence). The CDR3 DNA reads as TGCAGTGCTAGGGCGACTAGCGGGCTCCAAGAGACCCAGTACTTC. It encodes CSARATSGLQETQYF.

This CDR3 reads CASSLMGVGYNEQFF. The DNA of the CDR3 is TGTGCCAGCAGCTTAATGGGGGTGGGATACAATGAGCAGTTCTTC. The rearrangement joins TRBV7-8 to TRBJ2-1; D could derive from TRBD1 or TRBD2 (5 bases each). The ends were cut back, 2 bases at V and 4 bases at J, with 12 bases in the middle. The CDR3 sequence is 15 residues long. CDR1 and CDR2 from the germline V gene are SGHVS and FQNEAQ.

For the CDR3, the DNA is TGTGCCAGCAGATCCGGGGGAGGGTCTACTCGGGAGCAGTACTTC. It encodes CASRSGGGSTREQYF. The chain links TRBV28 to TRBJ2-7; 7 positions match TRBD2. Germline V gives CDR1 MDHEN, CDR2 SYDVKM. With 6 bases clipped from V and 7 bases from J, the junction kept 15 bases outside the gene matches. The CDR3 totals 15 residues.